This T cell receptor (beta chain) is drawn from a study of cytomegalovirus exposure and HLA in healthy donors (TCRdb year 2017). About the full investigation: An earlier analysis of several hundred of the donors reported about 290 Gb of sequence data and about 100 million unique TCR beta sequences from about 200 million T cells. An early release that covered several hundred HLA-typed donors contained around 330 gigabases of sequencing data and 80 million or so unique TCR sequences. Of the roughly 400 genotyped donors, over 80% were placed in the genetic ancestry cluster associated with self-reported Caucasian donors. The study aimed to test whether signatures of past pathogen exposure could be identified by cataloging public T cell receptors. The T cell repertoires of some 700 subjects were profiled by immunosequencing and related to cytomegalovirus serostatus. In addition to the first cohort of several hundred subjects, a separate validation cohort of over 90 different subjects was used. To predict cytomegalovirus infection status, the study brought together high-throughput TCR immunosequencing, statistical association of individual TCRs with disease status, and machine learning. To study patterns of TCR occurrence, a later analysis re-analyzed previously published TCR beta repertoires from hundreds of donors and added high-resolution HLA genotyping. Rather than drawing on any new phenotypic data, the later analysis identified candidate immune exposures from TCR beta sequences and the way those sequences occurred across donors. In an earlier analysis of roughly 540 of the donors, high-throughput TCR beta sequencing was used to judge whether each TCR beta V gene segment behaved as functional or pseudogenic. Donor age, sex, ethnicity and CMV serostatus were collected together with the repertoire data. A later genetic analysis took genome-wide SNP genotypes for about 55% of the 666 donors and used that subset as a discovery cohort. All discovery cohort repertoires had been generated using a single sequencing platform. Class I and class II HLA loci were covered by the typing at four-digit resolution. The number of typed donors differed by locus: roughly 629-640 for A, B, C, DRB1 and DQB1; roughly 510 for DQA1; 606 for DPA1; and roughly 450 for DPB1. About five DR-DQ haplotypes were handled as single units for association and clustering because linkage in the cohort was strong. On average, about 200,000 unique TCR beta nucleotide sequences were sequenced per donor among about 400 genotyped donors of the cohort, with about 19% of those sequences being non-productive. The study at large found these results: A group of highly shared sequence variants was considered likely to be a technical artifact of the sequencing pipeline. In vitro tests confirmed that a few of the cytomegalovirus-associated TCR beta chains recognize cytomegalovirus antigens. In a later analysis, several top co-occurrence clusters were reported to appear linked to parvovirus B19, influenza, CMV and Epstein-Barr virus. Correlated functional status among segregating V segments might be attributable to linkage disequilibrium, but an unknown experimental factor could not be ruled out. Most CMV-associated TCR beta chains appeared to be HLA-restricted in a later analysis, and the HLA associations seemed to be driven largely by CMV exposure. A later genetic analysis reported fewer N-insertions in productive TCRs among donors in an Asian-associated ancestry cluster than the 666-donor mean. When HLA alleles, especially DR and DQ, strongly co-occurred, TCR associations were difficult to assign to individual alleles. A later analysis found that HLA-associated TCR beta chains were more clonally expanded and had lower generation probabilities than equally common non-associated chains. The classifier was reported to diagnose cytomegalovirus status with high specificity and sensitivity in both the original cohort and the validation cohort. In a later genetic analysis, a missense DCLRE1C variant was associated with V-gene and J-gene trimming of TCR beta chains, and the association was replicated in an independent cohort. A further reported finding was that TCR beta sequences accurately predicted the HLA-A and HLA-B alleles for most subjects in the first cohort. Specific HLA alleles were associated with roughly 16,000 TCR beta sequences at a false discovery rate of 0.05 in a later analysis. A total of 150 to 200 TCR beta chains were listed by the study as associated with cytomegalovirus. HLA typing was unavailable for some donors at each locus, so association tests used only the typed subset. About 17 rarely observed V segments, including chromosome 9 orphons, were excluded from the earlier analysis of approximately 600 of the donors because counts were too low. In this cohort, only TCR beta chains were sequenced, and detectable features were limited by the absence of alpha or paired-chain data. The authors suggested that the approach could potentially be generalized to other disease states and immunological phenotypes. In a later analysis, TCR association rates were found to vary across HLA loci, with the most associated TCRs seen for DRB1 alleles and the fewest for HLA-C alleles. Because the 87-base-pair reads could not distinguish some IMGT-functional V segments, including TRBV6-2 and TRBV6-3, those segments were excluded. Most TCR sequences were seen in very few donors, while some public TCRs were found in many individuals. In an earlier analysis of fewer than 700 of the donors, most TCR beta V segments appeared in productive rearrangements about 87% or about 30% of the time, broadly matching IMGT annotations. Sequencing depth was assumed to be roughly uniform across donors in the presence/absence analyses, though that assumption may not hold. The only immune exposure information available for the cohort was CMV serostatus.

Libraries were constructed by the immunoSEQ multiplex PCR assay. For the multiplex PCR, a mixture combining 60 forward primers for TCR Vbeta segments and 13 reverse primers for TCR Jbeta segments was used. The CDR3 region of rearranged TCR beta genes was amplified from genomic DNA by a multiplex PCR assay. The amplified TCR beta libraries were sequenced on the Illumina HiSeq System as 87-base-pair reads. The authors' pipeline ran thus. In a later analysis, tens of millions of unique TCR beta chains were counted across the 666 repertoires, and approximately 9.9 million of these chains were shared by at least two donors. To remove PCR and sequencing errors, raw reads were error-corrected and collapsed into unique sequences using a nearest-neighbor algorithm that merged closely related sequences. CDR3 sequences were aligned to IMGT reference sequences to assign V, D and J gene segments. Each retained sequence needed at least a six-nucleotide match to both a V gene segment and a J gene segment. Rearrangements were called productive when the CDR3 lacked stop codons and stayed in frame with V and J; all others were non-productive. CDR3 was defined by IMGT convention, running from the second conserved V-encoded cysteine to the conserved J-encoded phenylalanine. The earlier analysis of roughly 590 of the donors excluded sequences that lacked an unambiguous match to a single V gene segment. In an earlier analysis of about 590 of the donors, a V segment was called functional when productive rearrangements were above 56.7%, and segregating when the standard deviation between donors exceeded 5%. A statistical classification framework was developed to diagnose cytomegalovirus status using the catalog of TCR beta chain sequences. In a later analysis, V and J genes were assigned by comparing TCR nucleotide sequences against IMGT/GENE-DB human TR gene sequences. In a later analysis, CDR3 sequences and most-parsimonious VDJ recombination scenarios were assigned using the TCRdist pipeline. In a later analysis, each TCR beta chain was defined by its CDR3 amino acid sequence together with its V-gene family, and reads lacking a unique V-gene family were excluded. In a later analysis, 450 to 600 highly shared, low-generation-probability nucleotide sequences were removed to address suspected cross-contamination and a sequencing artifact. In a later analysis, a clonal expansion index was calculated for each public chain from normalized within-repertoire ranks of inferred template counts. A later analysis computed generation probabilities with a VDJ recombination model fitted to out-of-frame rearrangements, and checked the results against IGoR. A later analysis scored TCR-TCR, TCR-HLA and TCR-CMV co-occurrence with hypergeometric tests, applying a repertoire-size bias correction to TCR pairs. To estimate false discovery rates, a later analysis permuted the HLA or CMV assignments 20 times. In a later analysis, co-occurring TCRs were grouped with DBSCAN, and TCRdist sequence similarity was added when clustering was performed within HLA-allele-positive subsets. Repertoires with fewer than 30,000 or more than 120,000 public chains were left out of co-occurrence clustering, as were several repertoires with anomalous nucleotide sharing. TCRdb limited this immuneACCESS table to in-frame rearrangements with V and J called. A share of clones is missing; checked studies link under half to unresolved V genes, and the rest is unexplained. That table is the source of V, J and clone size, and D and trimming were worked out from the DNA. The sample yields roughly 100,000 clones; about 60% were counted once. The ten most abundant clones make up over 4% of the sample.

With respect to this clone: This clone's antigen is unknown. The record has no base qualities; no much larger clone is one base away.

At the junction V is shortened by 11 bases and J by 5 bases; bases outside the gene matches: 10. From the cysteine up to the phenylalanine, the CDR3 has a length of 14 residues. This entry keeps only the CDR3 DNA: 42 bases, framed from base 1. CDR1 and CDR2, looked up from the germline V gene (reference sequence), are SEHNR and FQNEAQ. The cohort comprised 670 or so healthy bone marrow donors. At the time of sampling, all cohort members were nominally healthy, though unrecorded immune exposures were likely present. CMV serostatus was recorded as positive for around 300 and negative for about half of the 666 cohort members, whereas no CMV serostatus was recorded for the donor in question. A peripheral blood sample was collected from each donor, and TCR beta sequencing was performed on peripheral blood mononuclear cells. Genomic DNA was extracted from the blood cell samples with the Qiagen DNeasy Blood Extraction Kit.

Here the chain combines TRBV7-9 and TRBJ2-7, with TRBD2 identical over 12 junction bases. Sequenced material: PBMCs. This receptor was taken from a human donor in good health. The nucleotides read TGTGCCTCCTGTACTAGCGGGAGGATCGACGAGCAGTACTTC. This is translated as CASCTSGRIDEQYF. Here the CDR3 is joined to the reference TRBV7-9 and TRBJ2-7 genes, and the full variable domain is: DTGVSQNPRHKITKRGQNVTFRCDPISEHNRLYWYRQTLGQGPEFLTYFQNEAQLEKSRLLSDRFSAERPKGSFSTLEIQRTEQGDSAMYLCASCTSGRIDEQYFGPGTRLTVT.